This TCR beta chain was recovered during a study of cytotoxic CD8 clonotypes in ibrutinib-treated CLL. Looking at the study overall: Response was recorded as partial in approximately 24 patients and complete in 2; at median about 64 months, 14 remained remitted and about twelve had progressed. Study findings and constraints: Public clonotypes (which were uncommon) either contracted or remained stable on treatment. Baseline values of clonality outstripped age-matched healthy donors and followed circulating CD8+ T-cell counts.

The assay was immunoSEQ multiplex PCR, and TCRdb's table has in-frame clones only and misses some. The sample contains more than 150,000 clones, around 72% of which appear only once. The length of the CDR3 is 15 residues. The germline V and J ends were trimmed by 6 bases and 3 bases, with 14 bases remaining between them. Germline loops: CDR1 MNHNS, CDR2 SASEGT. Around 2.2 micrograms of genomic DNA came from cryopreserved PBMCs for TCR beta libraries. With regard to this clone: Its antigen is not identified.

This sequence originates from a human donor with chronic lymphocytic leukemia. The input for sequencing was PBMCs, taken after 24 months of ibrutinib treatment. V usage is TRBV6-1 and J usage is TRBJ2-2, with D possibly being TRBD1 or TRBD2 (5 bases each). CDR3 sequence reads: CASRKDRGDTGELFF. In DNA, the CDR3 is TGTGCCAGCAGGAAGGACCGAGGGGACACCGGGGAGCTGTTTTTT.